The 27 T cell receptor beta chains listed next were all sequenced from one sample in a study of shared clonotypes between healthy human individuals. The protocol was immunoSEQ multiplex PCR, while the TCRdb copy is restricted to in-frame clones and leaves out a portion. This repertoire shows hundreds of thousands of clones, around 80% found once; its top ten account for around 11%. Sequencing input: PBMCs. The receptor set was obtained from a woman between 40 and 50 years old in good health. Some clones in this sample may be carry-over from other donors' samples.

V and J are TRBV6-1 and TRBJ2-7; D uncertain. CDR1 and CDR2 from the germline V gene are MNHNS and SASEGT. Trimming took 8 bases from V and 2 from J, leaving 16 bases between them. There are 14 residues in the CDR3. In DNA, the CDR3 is TGTGCCAGCTCACGGTCGGGTCAACCCTACGAGCAGTACTTC. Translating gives CASSRSGQPYEQYF.

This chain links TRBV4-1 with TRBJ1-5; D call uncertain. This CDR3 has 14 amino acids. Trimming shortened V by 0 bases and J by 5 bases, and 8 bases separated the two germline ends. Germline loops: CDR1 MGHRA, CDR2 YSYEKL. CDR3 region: CASSQEAGYQPQHF. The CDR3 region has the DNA TGCGCCAGCAGCCAAGAAGCGGGTTATCAGCCCCAGCATTTT.

The CDR3 is CASSSPYDRGLYNEQFF. For the CDR3, the DNA is TGTGCCAGCAGTTCCCCGTACGACAGGGGGTTATACAATGAGCAGTTCTTC. V usage is TRBV27 and J usage is TRBJ2-1, with 9 bases aligning to TRBD1. This CDR3 has 17 amino acids. Germline CDR1 and CDR2: MNHEY and SMNVEV (reference sequence). V was clipped by 4 bases and J by 4 bases; unmatched bases: 11.

The CDR3 reads CASGLIAGVHNEQFF. The CDR3 coding sequence is TGTGCTAGTGGCCTAATAGCGGGAGTCCACAATGAGCAGTTCTTC. The V gene is TRBV12-5, the J gene TRBJ2-1; 9 bases match TRBD2. Germline CDR1 is LGHNT and CDR2 is FRNRAP. V was pared by 6 bases and J by 5 bases, with 8 bases of the junction left unmatched. The CDR3 contains 15 residues.

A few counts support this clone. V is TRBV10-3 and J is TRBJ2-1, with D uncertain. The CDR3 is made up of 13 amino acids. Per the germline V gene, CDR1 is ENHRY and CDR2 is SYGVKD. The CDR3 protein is CAGADSAVNEQFF. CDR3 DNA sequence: TGTGCGGGCGCTGACTCGGCGGTGAATGAGCAGTTCTTC.

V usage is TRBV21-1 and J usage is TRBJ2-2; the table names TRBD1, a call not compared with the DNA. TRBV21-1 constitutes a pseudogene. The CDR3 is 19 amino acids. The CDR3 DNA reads TGTGCCAGCGTCAGGGGACCCAGGGCAAAATCCCACAACACCGGGGAGCTGTTTTTT. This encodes CASVRGPRAKSHNTGELFF.

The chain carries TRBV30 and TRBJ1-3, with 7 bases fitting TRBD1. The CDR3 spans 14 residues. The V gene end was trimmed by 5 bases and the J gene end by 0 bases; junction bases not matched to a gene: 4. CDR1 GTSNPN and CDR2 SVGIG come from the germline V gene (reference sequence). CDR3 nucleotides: TGTGCCTGGGGGGACAGTAACTCTGGAAACACCATATATTTT. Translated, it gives CAWGDSNSGNTIYF.

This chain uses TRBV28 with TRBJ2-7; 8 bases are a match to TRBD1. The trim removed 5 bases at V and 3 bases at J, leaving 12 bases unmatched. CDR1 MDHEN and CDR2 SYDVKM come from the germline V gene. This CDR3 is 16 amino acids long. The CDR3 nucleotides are TGTGCCAGCAGTGTCCCGAGGACAGGGATCAGCTACGAGCAGTACTTC. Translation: CASSVPRTGISYEQYF.

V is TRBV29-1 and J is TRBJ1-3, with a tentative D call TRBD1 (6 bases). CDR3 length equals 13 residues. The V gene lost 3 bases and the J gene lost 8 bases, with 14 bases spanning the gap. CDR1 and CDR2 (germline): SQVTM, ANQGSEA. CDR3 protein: CSVEEGVGDTIYF. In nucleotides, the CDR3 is TGCAGCGTTGAGGAGGGGGTGGGGGACACCATATATTTT.

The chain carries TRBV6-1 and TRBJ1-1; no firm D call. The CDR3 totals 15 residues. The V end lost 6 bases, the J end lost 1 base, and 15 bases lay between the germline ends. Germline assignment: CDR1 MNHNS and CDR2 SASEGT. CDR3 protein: CASSRVKGWNTEAFF. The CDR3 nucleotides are TGTGCCAGCAGCCGGGTTAAGGGATGGAACACTGAAGCTTTCTTT.

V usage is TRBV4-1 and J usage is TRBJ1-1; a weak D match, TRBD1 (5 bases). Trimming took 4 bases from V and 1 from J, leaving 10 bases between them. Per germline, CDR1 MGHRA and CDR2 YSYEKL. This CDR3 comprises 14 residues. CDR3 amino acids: CASSLSGGNTEAFF. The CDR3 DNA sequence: TGCGCCAGCAGCCTAAGTGGGGGGAACACTGAAGCTTTCTTT.

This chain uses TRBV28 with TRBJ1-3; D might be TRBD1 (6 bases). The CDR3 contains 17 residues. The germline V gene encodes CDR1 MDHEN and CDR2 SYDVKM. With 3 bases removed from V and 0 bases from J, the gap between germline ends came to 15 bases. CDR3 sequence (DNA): TGTGCCAGCAGTTTCACGGGACACACGGCCTCTGGAAACACCATATATTTT. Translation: CASSFTGHTASGNTIYF.

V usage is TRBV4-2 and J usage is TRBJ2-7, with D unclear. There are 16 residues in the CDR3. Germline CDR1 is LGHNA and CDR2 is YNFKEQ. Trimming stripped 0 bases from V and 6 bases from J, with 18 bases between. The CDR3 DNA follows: TGTGCCAGCAGCCAAGAATCGCGGCTTGTCATTTCCGAGCAGTACTTC. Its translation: CASSQESRLVISEQYF.

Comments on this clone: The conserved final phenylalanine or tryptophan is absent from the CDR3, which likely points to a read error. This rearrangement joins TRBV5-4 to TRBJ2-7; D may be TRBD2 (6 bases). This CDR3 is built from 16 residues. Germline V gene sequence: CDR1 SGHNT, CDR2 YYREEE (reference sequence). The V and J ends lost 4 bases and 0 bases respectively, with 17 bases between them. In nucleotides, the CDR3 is TGTGCCAGCAGCCCGAGGAGGGAGGCTTTCTCCTACGAGCAGTACCTC. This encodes CASSPRREAFSYEQYL.

CDR3 bases: TGTGCCAGCAGCAAACTAGGGGGACTAGCCCAAGAGACCCAGTACTTC. Translating gives CASSKLGGLAQETQYF. The chain employs TRBV7-3 and TRBJ2-5; 9 positions agree with TRBD2. With V trimmed by 5 bases and J by 1 base, 8 bases remained unmatched. CDR3 length equals 16 residues. Germline lookup yields CDR1 SGHTA and CDR2 FQGTGA. The complete variable domain, with remaining parts taken from reference TRBV7-3 and TRBJ2-5, reads GAGVSQTPSNKVTEKGKYVELRCDPISGHTALYWYRQSLGQGPEFLIYFQGTGAADDSGLPNDRFFAVRPEGSVSTLKIQRTERGDSAVYLCASSKLGGLAQETQYFGPGTRLLVL.

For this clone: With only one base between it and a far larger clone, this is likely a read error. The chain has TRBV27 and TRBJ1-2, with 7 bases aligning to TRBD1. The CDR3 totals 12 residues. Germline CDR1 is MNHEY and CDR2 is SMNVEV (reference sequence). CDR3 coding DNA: TGTGCCAGTCCGGGACAGAACTATGGCTACGCCTTC. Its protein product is CASPGQNYGYAF.

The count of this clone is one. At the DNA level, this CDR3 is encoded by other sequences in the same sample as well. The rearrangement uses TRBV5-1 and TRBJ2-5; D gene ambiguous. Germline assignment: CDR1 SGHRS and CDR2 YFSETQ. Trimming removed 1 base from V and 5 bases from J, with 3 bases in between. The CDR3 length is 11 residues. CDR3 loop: CASSLSETQYF. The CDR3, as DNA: TGCGCCAGCAGCTTGTCGGAGACCCAGTACTTC.

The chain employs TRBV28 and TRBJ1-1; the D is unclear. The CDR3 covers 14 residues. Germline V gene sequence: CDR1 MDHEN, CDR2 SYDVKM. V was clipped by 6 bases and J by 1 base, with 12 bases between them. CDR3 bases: TGTGCCAGCAGACCCCAATGGGAGAACACTGAAGCTTTCTTT. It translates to CASRPQWENTEAFF.

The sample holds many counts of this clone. The CDR3 DNA sequence: TGTGCCAGCAGCACCGGACGACTCTCTGGAAACACCATATATTTT. Protein product: CASSTGRLSGNTIYF. The V and J genes are TRBV7-9 and TRBJ1-3; the D is unclear. Germline values: CDR1 SEHNR, CDR2 FQNEAQ (reference sequence). This CDR3 spans 15 amino acids. With 5 bases removed from V and 0 bases from J, the gap between germline ends came to 11 bases. The full variable domain, rest sourced from reference TRBV7-9 and TRBJ1-3, is DTGVSQNPRHKITKRGQNVTFRCDPISEHNRLYWYRQTLGQGPEFLTYFQNEAQLEKSRLLSDRFSAERPKGSFSTLEIQRTEQGDSAMYLCASSTGRLSGNTIYFGEGSWLTVV.

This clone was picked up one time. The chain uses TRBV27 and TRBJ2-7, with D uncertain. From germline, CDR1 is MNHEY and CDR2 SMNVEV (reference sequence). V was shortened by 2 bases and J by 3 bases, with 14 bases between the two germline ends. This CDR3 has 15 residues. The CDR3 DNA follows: TGTGCCAGCAGTTTAAACGTGGTGGGGTACTACGAGCAGTACTTC. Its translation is CASSLNVVGYYEQYF.

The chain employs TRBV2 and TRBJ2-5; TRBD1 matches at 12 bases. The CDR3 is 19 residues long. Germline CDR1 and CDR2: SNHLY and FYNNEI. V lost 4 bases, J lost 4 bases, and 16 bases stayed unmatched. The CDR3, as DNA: TGTGCCAGCAGTGTGCCGGGACAGGGGGCTTGGGAGTCCCCAGAGACCCAGTACTTC. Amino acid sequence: CASSVPGQGAWESPETQYF. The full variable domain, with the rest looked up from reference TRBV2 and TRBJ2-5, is EPEVTQTPSHQVTQMGQEVILRCVPISNHLYFYWYRQILGQKVEFLVSFYNNEISEKSEIFDDQFSVERPDGSNFTLKIRSTKLEDSAMYFCASSVPGQGAWESPETQYFGPGTRLLVL.

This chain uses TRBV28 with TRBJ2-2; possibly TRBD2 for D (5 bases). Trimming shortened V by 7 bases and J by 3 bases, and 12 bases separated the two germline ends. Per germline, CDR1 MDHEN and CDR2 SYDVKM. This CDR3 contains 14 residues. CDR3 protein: CASNPGKDTGELFF. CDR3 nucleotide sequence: TGTGCCAGCAACCCGGGAAAGGACACCGGGGAGCTGTTTTTT.

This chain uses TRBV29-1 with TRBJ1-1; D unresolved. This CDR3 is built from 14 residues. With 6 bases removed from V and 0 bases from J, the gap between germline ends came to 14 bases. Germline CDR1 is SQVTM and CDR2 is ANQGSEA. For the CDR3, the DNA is TGCAGCGTGCCCGGAGCAGGAGTGAACACTGAAGCTTTCTTT. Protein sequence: CSVPGAGVNTEAFF.

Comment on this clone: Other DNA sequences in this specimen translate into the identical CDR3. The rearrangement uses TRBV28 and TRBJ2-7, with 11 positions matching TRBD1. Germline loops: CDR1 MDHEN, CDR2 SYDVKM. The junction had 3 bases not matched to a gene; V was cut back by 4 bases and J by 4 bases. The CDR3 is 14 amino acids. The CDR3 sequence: CASSSRDRGYEQYF. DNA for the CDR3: TGTGCCAGCAGTTCCCGGGACAGGGGGTACGAGCAGTACTTC. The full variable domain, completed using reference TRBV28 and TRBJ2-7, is DVKVTQSSRYLVKRTGEKVFLECVQDMDHENMFWYRQDPGLGLRLIYFSYDVKMKEKGDIPEGYSVSREKKERFSLILESASTNQTSMYLCASSSRDRGYEQYFGPGTRLTVT.

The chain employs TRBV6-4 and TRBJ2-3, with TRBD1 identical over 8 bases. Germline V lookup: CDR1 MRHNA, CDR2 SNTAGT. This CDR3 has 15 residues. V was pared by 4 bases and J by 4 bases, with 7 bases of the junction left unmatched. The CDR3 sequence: CASSVDLRGPDTQYF. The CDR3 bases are TGTGCCAGCAGTGTCGACCTCAGGGGGCCAGATACGCAGTATTTT.

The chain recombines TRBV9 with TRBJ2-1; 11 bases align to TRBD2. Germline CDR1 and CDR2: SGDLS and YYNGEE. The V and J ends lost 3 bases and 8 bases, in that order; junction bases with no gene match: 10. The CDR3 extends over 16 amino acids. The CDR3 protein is CASSGDSGRAGDEQFF. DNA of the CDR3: TGTGCCAGCAGCGGCGATAGCGGGAGGGCCGGCGATGAGCAGTTCTTC.

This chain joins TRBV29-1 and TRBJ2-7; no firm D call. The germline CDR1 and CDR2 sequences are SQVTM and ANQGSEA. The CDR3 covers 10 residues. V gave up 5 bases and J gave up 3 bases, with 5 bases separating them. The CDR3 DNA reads TGCAGCGTTCTTTACTACGAGCAGTACTTC. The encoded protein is CSVLYYEQYF.